Following are 29 T cell receptor beta chains from one sample sequenced in a study of T cells in Graves' hyperthyroidism and ophthalmopathy. It was RNA transcripts that yielded the amplified TCR beta CDR3 regions. HTBI primers drove first-round RT-PCR of the TCR CDR3. TCRdb ran MiXCR on the multiplex PCR reads and lists one entry per CDR3 protein. The sample shows around 400,000 distinct CDR3 sequences, 20% to 25% of them seen only once. The material sequenced was blood. These receptors were collected from a man aged 50-60 years with Graves' hyperthyroidism.

The sample holds one count of this clonotype. The V and J genes are TRBV9 and TRBJ2-7; D is perhaps TRBD2 (7 bases). Per the germline V gene, CDR1 is SGDLS and CDR2 is YYNGEE. The CDR3 has 16 residues. V lost 4 bases and J lost 3, with 20 bases in between. In nucleotides, the CDR3 is TGTGCCAGCAGCCCACACGGGGGGCAGGTAAACTACGAGCAGTACTTC. It translates to CASSPHGGQVNYEQYF.

The CDR3 nucleotides are TGTGCCACCAGTGATTTTTCAACAGATACGCAGTATTTT. Protein product: CATSDFSTDTQYF. This chain connects TRBV24-1 to TRBJ2-3, with D unclear. Germline V CDR1 and CDR2: KGHDR, SFDVKD. The CDR3 contains 13 residues. The ends were cut back, 1 base at V and 3 bases at J, with 4 bases in the middle.

The gene calls are TRBV6-1 and TRBJ2-1; perhaps TRBD2 as D (6 bases). From germline, CDR1 is MNHNS and CDR2 SASEGT. The CDR3 has 12 residues. With 10 bases removed from V and 8 bases from J, the gap between germline ends came to 15 bases. The CDR3 loop is CATETPSDEQFF. The CDR3 DNA is TGTGCCACCGAAACCCCTAGCGATGAGCAGTTCTTC.

This clonotype turned up a few times. This chain joins TRBV12-5 and TRBJ1-1, with D uncertain. Trimming shortened V by 3 bases and J by 6 bases, and 20 bases separated the two germline ends. CDR1 and CDR2 (germline): LGHNT, FRNRAP. The length of the CDR3 is 16 residues. CDR3 in amino acids: CASGFGFSSRGAEAFF. The CDR3 DNA reads TGTGCTAGTGGTTTCGGGTTTTCCTCCCGCGGGGCTGAAGCTTTCTTT.

This clonotype was found a few times. The chain joins TRBV6-2 or TRBV6-3 to TRBJ2-3; weak D call: TRBD2 (6 bases). The CDR3 runs to 16 residues. Germline CDR1 reads MNHEY; CDR2 reads SVGEGT. Trimming cost V 4 bases and J 1 base, with 15 bases left between them. CDR3 nucleotide sequence: TGTGCCAGCAGTTTGACTAGGACGGCTGGCACAGATACGCAGTATTTT. Protein sequence: CASSLTRTAGTDTQYF.

This clonotype was seen only a few times. The chain joins TRBV27 to TRBJ2-7, with no clear D. Germline CDR1 and CDR2: MNHEY and SMNVEV (reference sequence). This CDR3 comprises 13 residues. The V and J ends lost 7 bases and 3 bases respectively, with 13 bases between them. The CDR3 sequence: CASKRSPNYEQYF. CDR3 nucleotide sequence: TGTGCCAGCAAGCGATCCCCGAACTACGAGCAGTACTTC.

V gene TRBV20-1 combines with J gene TRBJ2-7; 9 bases fit TRBD2. J lost 3 bases, V lost 5 bases, and 11 bases had no gene match. This CDR3 contains 15 residues. Germline values: CDR1 DFQATT, CDR2 SNEGSKA (reference sequence). CDR3 sequence reads: CSAEGGTSSNYEQYF. As DNA, the CDR3 is TGCAGTGCTGAAGGGGGGACTAGCTCGAACTACGAGCAGTACTTC.

This clonotype was observed at least ten times. The genes are TRBV24-1 and TRBJ2-1; the match to TRBD2 covers 12 bases. The CDR3 loop spans 16 amino acids. Unmatched junction bases numbered 5, after V lost 4 bases and J lost 5 bases. From germline, CDR1 is KGHDR and CDR2 SFDVKD. Here the CDR3 DNA reads TGTGCCACCAGTGACATACTAGCGGGAGGTGACAATGAGCAGTTCTTC. Residues: CATSDILAGGDNEQFF.

The chain uses TRBV5-5 and TRBJ2-7, with D uncertain. V was trimmed by 2 bases and J by 2 bases, leaving 8 bases between them. This CDR3 is 13 amino acids long. Germline V lookup: CDR1 SGHKS, CDR2 YYEKEE (reference sequence). The chain's CDR3 is CASSFRGPYEQYF. CDR3 bases: TGTGCCAGCAGCTTCCGCGGACCCTACGAGCAGTACTTC. The full variable domain, completed using reference TRBV5-5 and TRBJ2-7, is DAGVTQSPTHLIKTRGQQVTLRCSPISGHKSVSWYQQVLGQGPQFIFQYYEKEERGRGNFPDRFSARQFPNYSSELNVNALLLGDSALYLCASSFRGPYEQYFGPGTRLTVT.

The genes are TRBV5-1 and TRBJ2-4; D remains ambiguous. The CDR3 is 13 residues long. Germline V gene sequence: CDR1 SGHRS, CDR2 YFSETQ. V was clipped by 0 bases and J by 7 bases, with 8 bases between them. For the CDR3, the DNA is TGCGCCAGCAGCTTGGGACTCCAGAACATTCAGTACTTC. It is translated as CASSLGLQNIQYF.

The chain carries TRBV14 and TRBJ2-7, with 8 bases aligning to TRBD1. Germline loops: CDR1 SGHDN, CDR2 FVKESK. With V trimmed by 6 bases and J by 6 bases, 10 bases remained unmatched. The CDR3 extends over 14 amino acids. This chain's CDR3 is CASSPRTGPREQYF. CDR3 bases: TGTGCCAGCAGTCCCCGGACAGGGCCCCGCGAGCAGTACTTC.

This clonotype was picked up many times. V usage is TRBV7-2 and J usage is TRBJ2-7, with TRBD2 matching over 8 bases. Germline CDR1 reads SGHTA; CDR2 reads FQGNSA. This CDR3 contains 16 residues. J was trimmed by 0 bases and V by 1 base; bases with no gene match: 5. The CDR3 DNA is TGTGCCAGCAGCTTAGAGCGGGGGTTATTCTCCTACGAGCAGTACTTC. Its protein product is CASSLERGLFSYEQYF.

The chain carries TRBV20-1 and TRBJ1-1; D remains ambiguous. V dropped 6 bases and J dropped 0 bases, with 8 bases sitting between them. In germline, CDR1 is DFQATT, CDR2 SNEGSKA (reference sequence). The CDR3 extends over 12 amino acids. In DNA form, the CDR3 reads TGCAGTGCCAGTCGGTTGAACACTGAAGCTTTCTTT. Translating gives CSASRLNTEAFF.

The chain is built from TRBV5-1 and TRBJ2-7; 8 bases agree with TRBD2. Looked up from germline, CDR1 is SGHRS and CDR2 is YFSETQ. CDR3 length equals 14 residues. Trimming at V came to 5 bases and at J to 0 bases, leaving 4 bases not matched to a gene. The CDR3 sequence: CASRTGTSSYEQYF. CDR3 in DNA: TGCGCCAGCAGAACCGGGACTAGCTCCTACGAGCAGTACTTC. The full variable domain, completed using reference TRBV5-1 and TRBJ2-7, is KAGVTQTPRYLIKTRGQQVTLSCSPISGHRSVSWYQQTPGQGLQFLFEYFSETQRNKGNFPGRFSGRQFSNSRSEMNVSTLELGDSALYLCASRTGTSSYEQYFGPGTRLTVT.

This clonotype was recorded at least ten times. The rearrangement uses TRBV2 and TRBJ1-1; the D is unclear. Germline V gives CDR1 SNHLY, CDR2 FYNNEI. V lost 7 bases, J lost 1 base, and 13 bases lay in between. This CDR3 contains 14 residues. The chain's CDR3 is CASTQNGQNTEAFF. The CDR3 nucleotides read TGTGCCAGCACCCAGAACGGGCAGAACACTGAAGCTTTCTTT.

This chain uses TRBV20-1 with TRBJ2-3; 9 nucleotides agree with TRBD2. With 7 bases clipped from V and 2 bases from J, the junction kept 7 bases outside the gene matches. Per the germline V gene, CDR1 is DFQATT and CDR2 is SNEGSKA (reference sequence). This CDR3 spans 14 amino acids. The CDR3 loop reads CSGTGLASTDTQYF. CDR3 sequence (DNA): TGCAGTGGTACGGGACTAGCTTCCACAGATACGCAGTATTTT.

The genes are TRBV6-5 and TRBJ2-7; the D gene could be TRBD1 or TRBD2 (5 bases each). CDR1 and CDR2 from the germline V gene are MNHEY and SVGAGI. Deletions cut 2 bases from V and 7 bases from J, with 12 bases between. This CDR3 comprises 13 residues. The CDR3 DNA follows: TGTGCCAGCAGTTACAGGGACGGTAATGAGCAGTACTTC. Its protein product is CASSYRDGNEQYF.

This clonotype occurred a few times. This sequence joins TRBV27 and TRBJ2-1, with TRBD2 identical over 9 bases. CDR3 size: 19 residues. The V gene's germline CDR1 is MNHEY and CDR2 SMNVEV (reference sequence). With 5 bases clipped from V and 0 bases from J, the junction kept 14 bases outside the gene matches. CDR3 bases: TGTGCCAGCAGTCCCACTCACGGACTAGCGTTGAGCTCCTACAATGAGCAGTTCTTC. Encoded protein: CASSPTHGLALSSYNEQFF.

V gene TRBV5-5 combines with J gene TRBJ1-1, with D possibly TRBD1 on 5 matching bases. The germline CDR1 and CDR2 sequences are SGHKS and YYEKEE (reference sequence). The CDR3 extends over 16 amino acids. V lost 1 base to trimming and J lost 2 bases, with 15 bases between them. The CDR3 here is CASSLRTTGTNTEAFF. CDR3 nucleotides: TGTGCCAGCAGCTTGCGGACAACAGGAACAAACACTGAAGCTTTCTTT.

In its sample, this clonotype was seen many times. V is TRBV7-2 and J is TRBJ2-1; 13 nucleotides align to TRBD2. This CDR3 has 19 residues. The junction had 11 bases not matched to a gene; V was cut back by 0 bases and J by 6 bases. Germline V lookup: CDR1 SGHTA, CDR2 FQGNSA. CDR3 residues: CASSLAPLLAGGQGNEQFF. CDR3 coding DNA: TGTGCCAGCAGCTTAGCTCCCTTACTAGCGGGAGGGCAGGGCAATGAGCAGTTCTTC.

The genes are TRBV28 and TRBJ2-1, with 8 bases identical to TRBD2. J gave up 5 bases and V 8 bases, and 5 bases lay outside the gene matches. Looked up from germline, CDR1 is MDHEN and CDR2 is SYDVKM. The CDR3 sequence is 13 residues long. CDR3 amino acids: CASGQRENNEQFF. CDR3 coding DNA: TGTGCCAGCGGGCAGCGGGAGAACAATGAGCAGTTCTTC.

This clonotype was recorded a few times. CDR3 bases: TGCAGTGTTTCAGGGAGGAGAGACTATGGCTACACCTTC. Residues: CSVSGRRDYGYTF. The genes are TRBV20-1 and TRBJ1-2; tentatively, D is TRBD1 (5 bases). V dropped 7 bases and J dropped 3 bases, with 15 bases sitting between them. Germline-derived CDR1 and CDR2 are DFQATT and SNEGSKA (reference sequence). This CDR3 contains 13 residues.

The V and J genes are TRBV30 and TRBJ1-4, with a weak D call TRBD1 (6 bases). Per germline, CDR1 GTSNPN and CDR2 SVGIG (reference sequence). CDR3 length: 13 residues. The V gene lost 8 bases and the J gene lost 2 bases, with 12 bases spanning the gap. For the CDR3, the DNA is TGTGCCCAAAACAGGGCGACTAATGAAAAACTGTTTTTT. It encodes CAQNRATNEKLFF.

A remark on this clonotype: A much larger clone lies one base from this, so it may be a read error. V is TRBV11-2 and J is TRBJ2-1; D possibly corresponds to TRBD2 (5 bases). CDR1 is SGHAT, CDR2 FQNNGV, per germline. The CDR3 is 15 residues long. V was clipped by 3 bases and J by 5 bases, with 14 bases between them. The CDR3 sequence is CASSFLPGRDNEQFF. Written as DNA, the CDR3 is TGTGCCAGCAGCTTTTTGCCGGGAAGGGACAATGAGCAGTTCTTC.

This clonotype was observed many times. This rearrangement joins TRBV19 to TRBJ1-1, with unresolved D. Trimming removed 4 bases at V and 4 bases at J, with 22 bases between. The CDR3 sequence is 17 residues long. Germline CDR1 LNHDA, CDR2 SQIVND (reference sequence). The CDR3, as DNA: TGTGCCAGTAGTAAGGCCCGGGCGGGAGGTAATCGCACTGAAGCTTTCTTT. Its translation is CASSKARAGGNRTEAFF.

This clonotype was detected only a few times. This chain uses TRBV11-1 with TRBJ1-1; the D is unclear. The CDR3 has 17 amino acids. V lost 2 bases to trimming and J lost 0 bases, with 16 bases between them. Germline V lookup: CDR1 SGHAT, CDR2 FQDESV (reference sequence). The CDR3 nucleotides are TGTGCCAGCAGCTTATGGGTAGTTCGCAGGTTGAACACTGAAGCTTTCTTT. Translation gives CASSLWVVRRLNTEAFF.

The chain employs TRBV29-1 and TRBJ2-5; TRBD2 aligns across 8 bases. The CDR3 totals 12 residues. In germline, CDR1 is SQVTM, CDR2 ANQGSEA. The J segment lost 5 bases and the V segment lost 8 bases, leaving 7 bases of the junction unmatched. The CDR3: CSSDGGGETQYF. The DNA of the CDR3 is TGCAGCTCGGACGGGGGGGGGGAGACCCAGTACTTC.

This clonotype has a count of ten or more. The chain couples TRBV2 to TRBJ1-1; unclear D gene. Germline values: CDR1 SNHLY, CDR2 FYNNEI. V gave up 5 bases and J gave up 1 base, with 11 bases separating them. The CDR3 is made up of 14 amino acids. This CDR3 is CASSRISGNTEAFF. The CDR3 DNA reads as TGTGCCAGCAGTCGAATCTCGGGGAACACTGAAGCTTTCTTT.

A few counts support this clonotype. The chain employs TRBV7-7 and TRBJ2-3; 10 bases fit TRBD2. Losses at the gene ends were 5 bases for V and 10 bases for J; bases not matched to a gene: 3. This CDR3 is 12 amino acids long. Germline V CDR1 and CDR2: SSHAT, FNYEAQ (reference sequence). The CDR3 nucleotides read TGTGCCAGCAGCCCGGGACTAGCGCCGCAGTATTTT. Its translation: CASSPGLAPQYF.